The sequence of this TCR beta chain was determined in a study of blood T cells in healthy people across ages. Turning to the study itself: Per two T cells, about one barcoded beta molecule was captured through template switching.

The CDR3 length is 15 residues. The germline V gene has CDR1 MNHEY and CDR2 SMNVEV (reference sequence). About this clonotype itself: One junction end disagrees with the germline gene, perhaps due to a read error.

Alongside a J-beta primer mix, a sample-barcoded 5' primer served in a second PCR lasting roughly 6 to 11 cycles. Each cDNA was tagged by a template-switch adaptor containing 12 random nucleotides. TCRdb re-called the 5' RACE reads through MiXCR, storing one row per CDR3 protein. The data contain 350,000 to 450,000 distinct CDR3 sequences, 45% to 60% of them singletons. The chain has TRBV27 and TRBJ2-7, with TRBD2 identical over 11 bases. The sequencing input was blood. This TCR was recovered from a man aged 55-75 years in good health. As DNA, the CDR3 is TGTACCAGCAGTTGGGGGACTAGCGGATCCTACGAGCAGTACTTC. Encoded protein: CTSSWGTSGSYEQYF.